In its sample, the clone carrying this T cell receptor beta chain was seen many times. Researchers took RNA transcripts and amplified the TCR beta CDR3 regions from them. Using the HTBI primer set, a first-round RT-PCR was run on the TCR CDR3. TCRdb re-derived calls from the multiplex PCR reads in MiXCR, one entry per CDR3 protein. In the table there are 500,000 to 650,000 distinct CDR3 sequences, over 15% of which are singletons. This entry belongs to a study of T cells in Graves' hyperthyroidism and ophthalmopathy. This CDR3 is 15 amino acids long. V was clipped by 6 bases and J by 8 bases; unmatched bases: 12. Looked up from germline, CDR1 is MDHEN and CDR2 is SYDVKM. Disease lasting under 3 months, a NOSPECS grade of at least 4, and a Clinical Activity Score of at least 3 were features of the ophthalmopathy patients.

Input material: blood. This receptor was identified in a woman under 30 with Graves' ophthalmopathy. The rearrangement joins TRBV28 to TRBJ2-1; 8 bases fit TRBD1. The CDR3 loop is CASSHIPTGVDEQFF. CDR3 nucleotides: TGTGCCAGCAGCCATATCCCGACAGGGGTTGATGAGCAGTTCTTC.